This TCR beta chain derives from a study of OX40 agonist ivuxolimab in advanced cancers. Findings of the study overall: Among the nonresponders, some also had low normalized T-cell clonal expansion. Expanded clones tended on average to be more numerous among CD8+ T cells than CD4+.

Measured with immunoSEQ multiplex PCR; TCRdb has only the in-frame clones, and not every one. The sample gives approximately 70,000 clones, about 85% of which show up once; roughly 0.89% is in the top ten. On this clone itself: The antigen is unknown.

Sequenced material: CD4+ or CD8+ T cells sorted from blood, taken in a trial of the OX40 agonist ivuxolimab. This clonotype was obtained from an adult with an advanced solid tumor such as melanoma, head and neck, liver or kidney cancer.

This CDR3 is CASSLTGRQETQYF. The CDR3 nucleotides are TGTGCCAGCAGTCTCACAGGGCGCCAAGAGACCCAGTACTTC. The chain employs TRBV2 and TRBJ2-5; maybe TRBD1 (6 bases). The V end was cut by 5 bases, the J end by 1 base, with 11 bases between. Germline values: CDR1 SNHLY, CDR2 FYNNEI. The CDR3 is 14 amino acids.